Here is one T cell receptor beta chain with its context. The sample holds many counts of this clonotype. The target of this receptor is not known. Base-call qualities are not available, and no considerably larger clone is one nucleotide away. Reading the label with the study, this specimen's treatment or condition is: in vitro stimulation with specific CMV peptide epitopes to enrich CMV-specific T cells. Sequencing instrument: Illumina HiSeq 1500. TCRdb passed the public sequencing reads through fastp at Q25 and MiXCR, retaining productive beta sequences. A single entry per CDR3 protein holds the most common genes and DNA from its merged rows. The sample yields around 200,000 distinct CDR3 sequences; around 35% were counted once. Approximately 60% of the sample comes from the top ten. The CDR3, cysteine through phenylalanine, is 16 amino acids long. Only the CDR3 DNA stays, 48 bases, in frame from base 1. The germline V gene (reference sequence) specifies LNHDA as CDR1 and SQIVND as CDR2. At the junction V is shortened by 5 bases and J by 5 bases; bases outside the gene matches: 9.

These data belong to a study of T cell repertoires in cytomegalovirus infection (dated by TCRdb to the late 2010s). Concerning the study at large: Peptide stimulations targeted recently identified HLA-C-restricted CMV epitopes, whose presentation resists viral immunomodulation, together with well-studied HLA-B-restricted epitopes. Donor HLA type was relevant to the analysis, because carriage of CMV infection together with the matching HLA type was indicated by public TCR beta signatures. General study outcomes and caveats: The ex vivo response was dominated by HLA-C-restricted CMV-specific TCR beta clonotypes, which also provided the single most frequent clonotype in two of eight donors. Carriers of CMV infection plus the relevant HLA type were discriminated by the cumulative frequency of public TCR beta family members in the study cohort and in an independent roughly 400-donor cohort.

The clonotype originates from a human donor in good health (CMV status not recorded). Some clones in this sample may be carry-over from other donors' samples. The chain is made from TRBV19 and TRBJ2-3, and TRBD1 matches 11 of the central bases. Specimen: CD8+ T cells from cultured PBMCs, collected from culture after CMV antigen stimulation. The DNA sequence reads TGTGCCAGTAGTTCTCACCGGGACAGGGGGGAAGATACGCAGTATTTT. Its amino acids are CASSSHRDRGEDTQYF.